One T cell receptor (beta chain) is described in this entry. Its specificity is unknown. These data come from a study of T cells in localized non-small cell lung cancer. Study outcomes and limitations: There was an association of higher blood T cell density with longer overall survival. Clonality of T cells reached its maximum in uninvolved adjacent lung, surpassing tumor. Tumor samples were not multi-region, leaving intratumor heterogeneity unexcluded. When the top 100 tumor clones were examined, a median approximately 54 of them also appeared in the adjacent lung, which was paired and uninvolved.

Sequencing was performed with immunoSEQ multiplex PCR; in TCRdb, only in-frame clones are kept and a portion is missing. The sample lists over 10,000 clones, more than 75% occurring once. This CDR3 comprises 16 residues. Germline CDR1 reads LNHNV; CDR2 reads YYDKDF (reference sequence). The V and J ends lost 1 base and 0 bases respectively, with 10 bases between them. The V and J genes are TRBV15 and TRBJ2-1, with no clear D. The sequencing here drew on peripheral blood, taken before any cancer treatment. This sequence originates from a male donor older than 55 with stage I squamous cell lung carcinoma. CDR3 bases: TGTGCCACCAGCAGAGGATTTGCCGTCTCCTACAATGAGCAGTTCTTC. This gives the protein CATSRGFAVSYNEQFF.